This T cell receptor (beta chain) originates from a study of OX40 agonist ivuxolimab in advanced cancers. The length of the CDR3 is 15 residues. V was clipped by 7 bases and J by 0 bases; unmatched bases: 5. CDR1 is MNHEY and CDR2 is SMNVEV in the germline V gene (reference sequence). Measured with immunoSEQ multiplex PCR; TCRdb has only the in-frame clones, and not every one. Altogether roughly 76,000 clones are present, 85% being singletons, with the ten largest covering 3.1%. This clone was picked up one time. The chain employs TRBV27 and TRBJ1-5; 8 nucleotides match TRBD1. The starting material was CD4+ or CD8+ T cells sorted from blood, obtained in a trial of the OX40 agonist ivuxolimab. The TCR sequence derives from an adult with an advanced solid tumor such as melanoma, head and neck, liver or kidney cancer. CDR3 coding DNA: TGTGCCAGCACCAAACAGGGGGATAGCAATCAGCCCCAGCATTTT. Translated, it gives CASTKQGDSNQPQHF.